This T cell receptor beta chain stems from a study of shared clonotypes between healthy human individuals (TCRdb year 2020). A note on the overall study: Three men and two women, aged 18 to 49 years, made up the cohort. Per donor, three plates each were used for CD4 naive and CD4 memory, two for CD8 naive, and one for CD8 memory. Blood TCR repertoires of roughly five healthy adults were deeply sequenced to estimate repertoire size and the extent of clonotype sharing between individuals. To increase sequencing depth and limit assay-specific biases, TCR repertoire library preparation and sequencing were carried out by different laboratories using diverse techniques. Per donor, leukapheresis produced somewhere between about 0.9 and 9 billion PBMCs.

CDR1 and CDR2 were assigned from the germline V gene as MDHEN and SYDVKM. Relative to germline, V is 5 bases shorter and J is 3 bases shorter, with 17 bases between their ends. The CDR3 covers 15 residues, taking in both the cysteine and the phenylalanine. Only the CDR3 part of the read is kept: 45 bases, read in frame from the first base. Remarks on this clone: Its cognate antigen has yet to be identified. No much larger clone is present one base from it, and per-base qualities are unavailable.

The donors were healthy, HIV-negative adults who had no recently reported acute infections or vaccinations. Every donor was a Caucasian adult living in Nashville, Tennessee, USA. CD4+ T cells were enriched by magnetic negative selection, after which naive cells were positively selected on CD45RA and the negative fraction was taken as the memory subset. Blood was obtained by leukapheresis, after which PBMCs were separated by Ficoll-Histopaque density gradient centrifugation and cryopreserved in liquid nitrogen vapor phase. Analytical flow cytometry was used to check the purity and quantity of each magnetically sorted T cell population. Genomic DNA was isolated from every sorted fraction and measured by UV absorbance on a Nanodrop 2000c. TCR CDR3 regions were amplified from genomic DNA by multiplex PCR using the deep immunoSEQ assay. For each cell subset, the extracted genomic DNA was distributed evenly across all wells of several immunoSEQ 96-well plates, and each plate served as one replicate. Each replicate PCR for sorted subsets received around 200 ng genomic DNA, equal to tens of thousands of T cell genomes. Purified libraries were measured with a Qubit 3.0 fluorometer, size-checked on a Bioanalyzer 2100, and measured again with the KAPA Library Quantification kit. Each immunoSEQ 96-well plate was sequenced on its own single-read 150-cycle Illumina NextSeq 550 flow cell. As for the original processing: The immunoSEQ output contained only junctional sequences without quality scores, so filtering could not match that applied to full-length reads. To assign V/J genes and CDR3, sequences were annotated against IMGT germline references using PyIR, a Python wrapper for IgBLAST v1.9. Any read was removed if the V/J assignment was weak (E-value above 1e-6), the CDR3 was missing, or the read contained stop codons, out-of-frame junctions, or ambiguous translated residues. V3J clonotypes were defined by identical inferred V gene, J gene, and CDR3 amino acid sequence. To compute the percentage overlap between repertoires, the number of shared unique clonotypes was divided by the size of the smaller repertoire. RTK rarefaction, the Chao1 estimator, and Recon v2.1 estimates of unobserved clonotypes were used to assess repertoire richness. Generation probabilities were computed with OLGA for all TCRbeta clonotypes obtained by the gDNA method from four donors. TCRdb stores this immuneACCESS table with in-frame sequences only. Part of the clones is absent; in the studies checked, under half of the shortfall reflects unresolved V genes, and no reason is known for the rest. The V and J calls and clone size are taken from that table; D and trimming were inferred from the DNA. The sample has over a million clones on record, around 78% of them singletons. The ten largest clonotypes hold 0.55% to 0.7% of the sample.

Broader findings and caveats from the paper: Rarefaction of sorted-subset datasets indicated incomplete sequencing despite the large sequencing depth. Based on pairwise subsampling, the degree of clonotype sharing among donors was expected to be affected by sequencing depth. Only blood was sampled, and tissue TCR repertoires likely differ from those in blood. Naive subsets generally had larger estimated clonotype richness than memory subsets did. Because the study included a small number of donors, the genetic and exposure-history diversity represented was limited. Clonotypes shared by all four sorted-subset donors showed higher generation probabilities than non-shared clonotypes. Sharing across a few donors was observed for about 5% of naive CD4, about 4% of naive CD8, roughly 2.4% of memory CD4, and about 0.4% of memory CD8 clonotypes.

The sequence was obtained from a man aged 18 to 29 in good health. Some clones in this sample may be carry-over from other donors' samples. Sequenced sample: memory CD4+ T cells from PBMCs. The meaning of the sample's cell subset or site label: CD45RA-negative fraction. The receptor chain draws on TRBV28 and TRBJ2-7, and the D gene may be TRBD1, 6 bases matching. The CDR3 in this case is CASSTRTGILYEQYF. The DNA reads TGTGCCAGCAGTACCCGCACAGGGATCCTCTACGAGCAGTACTTC.